This T cell receptor (beta chain) is drawn from a study of blood T cell repertoires in COVID-19. Trimming removed 3 bases at V and 7 bases at J, with 12 bases between. In germline, CDR1 is SNHLY, CDR2 FYNNEI. CDR3 size: 13 residues. In the original workflow: Reference gene primer amplification in the assay estimated nucleated cell counts. The protocol was immunoSEQ multiplex PCR, while the TCRdb copy is restricted to in-frame clones and leaves out a portion. Clone size and the V and J calls come from that table; the DNA yielded D and trimming. Counted here are roughly 99,000 clones, 85% to 90% occurring once; the ten biggest clones make up about 2%. This clone was detected once.

The specimen was peripheral blood. J is TRBJ1-1 and V is TRBV2, with no clear D. This TCR was recovered from a man aged 50 or older with COVID-19, enrolled during active disease. In nucleotides, the CDR3 is TGTGCCAGCAGTGACCCGTGGGGAGGTGAAGCTTTCTTT. As protein: CASSDPWGGEAFF. Full variable domain (remainder filled in from reference TRBV2 and TRBJ1-1): EPEVTQTPSHQVTQMGQEVILRCVPISNHLYFYWYRQILGQKVEFLVSFYNNEISEKSEIFDDQFSVERPDGSNFTLKIRSTKLEDSAMYFCASSDPWGGEAFFGQGTRLTVV.